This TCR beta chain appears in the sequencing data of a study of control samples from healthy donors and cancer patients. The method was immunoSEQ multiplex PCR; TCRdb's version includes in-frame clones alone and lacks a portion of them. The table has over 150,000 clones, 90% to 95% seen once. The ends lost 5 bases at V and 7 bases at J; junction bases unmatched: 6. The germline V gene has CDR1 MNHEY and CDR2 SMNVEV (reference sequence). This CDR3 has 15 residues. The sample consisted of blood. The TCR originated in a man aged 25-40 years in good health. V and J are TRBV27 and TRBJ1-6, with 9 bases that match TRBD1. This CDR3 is CASSPRQGGNSPLHF. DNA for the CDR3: TGTGCCAGCAGTCCCCGACAGGGGGGGAATTCACCCCTCCACTTT.